This TCR beta chain was recorded in a study of blood T cell repertoires in COVID-19. Study background: T cells, B-cell-depleted T cells, or PBMCs supplied cDNA or gDNA.

In the study's own analysis: Amplification of reference gene primers was used by the study to estimate nucleated cell counts. Some clones are missing from TCRdb's copy, which holds only in-frame ones; the method was immunoSEQ multiplex PCR. V and J calls and clone size are those listed in that table; D and trimming were worked out from the DNA. The sample carries 150,000 to 200,000 clones, less than 90% recorded once. Residents of 24 US areas, aged about 18 to 95 years, made up the participants. Researchers sorted participants into cohorts using their self-reported clinical history. V was clipped by 4 bases and J by 2 bases, with 8 bases between them. The germline V gene encodes CDR1 MNHEY and CDR2 SVGAGI. This CDR3 region has 13 residues.

The sequence came from a human donor with acute COVID-19. The donor label of this sample is uncertain. Material for sequencing was PBMCs or T cells enriched from blood (not recorded which). The gene calls are TRBV6-5 and TRBJ1-2; the D gene is possibly TRBD1 (6 bases). This chain's CDR3 is CASSSGQNYGYTF. The CDR3 DNA sequence: TGTGCCAGCAGTTCAGGACAGAACTATGGCTACACCTTC.